This T cell receptor beta chain was recovered during a study of high-grade serous ovarian cancer treatment subgroups. Overall study results and limits: Same-patient tumor repertoires overlapped at roughly 0.1 to 0.85; different patients barely overlapped.

Sequenced by immunoSEQ multiplex PCR; TCRdb stores in-frame clones only, minus some. The top ten clones hold under 3.5% of a sample with about 12,000 clones, 88% of them seen once. Tumor samples were taken before definitive surgery or chemotherapy. Germline V gives CDR1 MNHEY, CDR2 SVGAGI. V was pared by 6 bases and J by 3 bases, with 14 bases between. The CDR3 sequence is 15 residues long. As concerns this clone: Antigen: not known.

This chain uses TRBV6-5 with TRBJ2-2; possible D gene TRBD1, 6 bases. This receptor was obtained from a human donor with high-grade serous ovarian cancer. Sequenced sample: tumor tissue. CDR3 DNA: TGTGCCAGCAGCCGAGGGACAACCCACACCGGGGAGCTGTTTTTT. Its translation is CASSRGTTHTGELFF.